What follows are 27 T cell receptor beta chains derived from one specimen sequenced in a study of Tregs in tolerant kidney transplant recipients. Sequencing used immunoSEQ multiplex PCR; TCRdb keeps in-frame clones, though not all of them. Of 90,000 to 130,000 clones listed, 85% to 90% are singletons. This material consisted of CD4+ T cells from blood, taken before the transplant. The source of these receptors is a human donor who received a combined kidney and bone marrow transplant.

V is TRBV6-5 and J is TRBJ1-5; TRBD1 is a possible D gene (6 bases). The CDR3 totals 14 residues. Trimming cost V 4 bases and J 7 bases, with 14 bases left between them. The germline V gene has CDR1 MNHEY and CDR2 SVGAGI. The CDR3 loop is CASSLNREKQPQHF. The CDR3, as DNA: TGTGCCAGCAGTTTAAACAGGGAAAAACAGCCCCAGCATTTT.

This rearrangement joins TRBV5-1 to TRBJ1-2; 7 bases align to TRBD1. After removal of 5 bases from V and 3 bases from J, the junction contained 4 bases not matched to a gene. Germline V gene sequence: CDR1 SGHRS, CDR2 YFSETQ. CDR3 length: 13 residues. The CDR3 bases are TGCGCCAGCAGACTAACAGGGGACTATGGCTACACCTTC. It specifies CASRLTGDYGYTF.

The chain couples TRBV5-4 to TRBJ2-5; 11 bases line up with TRBD2. The CDR3 is 16 amino acids. Unmatched junction bases numbered 2, after V lost 0 bases and J lost 1 base. The germline V gene encodes CDR1 SGHNT and CDR2 YYREEE (reference sequence). CDR3 coding DNA: TGTGCCAGCAGCTTGGCGCTAGCGGGGGGCCAAGAGACCCAGTACTTC. This encodes CASSLALAGGQETQYF.

This sequence joins TRBV15 and TRBJ2-1; D uncertain. Germline V gives CDR1 LNHNV, CDR2 YYDKDF (reference sequence). The CDR3 spans 15 residues. V dropped 0 bases and J dropped 1 base, with 7 bases sitting between them. In DNA, the CDR3 is TGTGCCACCAGCAGAGATCCCAATTCCTACAATGAGCAGTTCTTC. As protein: CATSRDPNSYNEQFF.

The chain carries TRBV30 and TRBJ2-2; 7 bases align to TRBD2. This CDR3 contains 15 residues. The V and J ends lost 4 bases and 0 bases, in that order; junction bases with no gene match: 5. Germline CDR1 reads GTSNPN; CDR2 reads SVGIG (reference sequence). The CDR3 is CAWKGAGTNTGELFF. The CDR3 nucleotides read TGTGCCTGGAAAGGAGCGGGAACGAACACCGGGGAGCTGTTTTTT.

J is TRBJ2-1 and V is TRBV5-4, with D perhaps TRBD1 (6 bases). From germline, CDR1 is SGHNT and CDR2 YYREEE (reference sequence). Deletions cut 0 bases from V and 9 bases from J, with 10 bases between. The CDR3 runs 13 residues. The DNA for the CDR3 is TGTGCCAGCAGCTTGGGTGGGGGCGGTGAGCAGTTCTTC. Protein: CASSLGGGGEQFF.

There are a few counts of this clone. The genes are TRBV9 and TRBJ2-1, with D perhaps matching TRBD2 (5 bases). This CDR3 spans 15 amino acids. Germline V gene sequence: CDR1 SGDLS, CDR2 YYNGEE. V lost 1 base to trimming and J lost 6 bases, with 14 bases between them. The CDR3 here is CASSVSSGPTNEQFF. Here the CDR3 DNA reads TGTGCCAGCAGCGTATCGAGCGGCCCGACCAATGAGCAGTTCTTC.

The chain links TRBV15 to TRBJ2-1; D is perhaps TRBD2 (7 bases). Trimming stripped 5 bases from V and 3 bases from J, with 20 bases between. Germline CDR1 and CDR2: LNHNV and YYDKDF (reference sequence). The CDR3 sequence is 17 residues long. In DNA form, the CDR3 reads TGTGCCACCAGCCCTCGGGCGGGGGCCCCGAACTACAATGAGCAGTTCTTC. Residues: CATSPRAGAPNYNEQFF.

The V and J genes are TRBV7-2 and TRBJ1-1; the D is unclear. The CDR3 totals 13 residues. The germline V gene encodes CDR1 SGHTA and CDR2 FQGNSA. The V end lost 1 base, the J end lost 5 bases, and 8 bases lay between the germline ends. CDR3 sequence: CASSLVGRTEAFF. In nucleotides, the CDR3 is TGTGCCAGCAGCTTAGTAGGGAGGACTGAAGCTTTCTTT.

This clone was counted a single time. The chain links TRBV6-6 to TRBJ2-1, with 9 bases aligning to TRBD1. The CDR3 contains 15 residues. Germline CDR1 and CDR2: MNHNY and SVGAGI (reference sequence). V lost 6 bases, J lost 6 bases, and 9 bases stayed unmatched. CDR3 sequence: CASRHRGPLRNEQFF. CDR3 nucleotide sequence: TGTGCCAGCAGACACAGGGGGCCCCTACGCAATGAGCAGTTCTTC.

The chain employs TRBV7-6 and TRBJ2-7; tentative D call: TRBD1 (5 bases). The CDR3 runs to 15 residues. Deletions cut 0 bases from V and 5 bases from J, with 14 bases between. The germline V gene encodes CDR1 SGHVS and CDR2 FNYEAQ. CDR3 protein: CASSLAGHPGNEQYF. CDR3 bases: TGTGCCAGCAGCTTAGCCGGACACCCTGGAAACGAGCAGTACTTC.

This chain uses TRBV6-1 with TRBJ2-5; D might be TRBD1 (6 bases). CDR1 and CDR2 (germline): MNHNS, SASEGT. The CDR3 runs to 14 residues. V lost 2 bases, J lost 5 bases, and 12 bases lay in between. CDR3 coding DNA: TGTGCCAGCAGTGAATTGGCAGGGGCCGAGACCCAGTACTTC. Translated, it gives CASSELAGAETQYF.

The chain is built from TRBV5-5 and TRBJ1-4, with TRBD1 identical over 9 bases. CDR3 length: 12 amino acids. Per germline, CDR1 SGHKS and CDR2 YYEKEE (reference sequence). V dropped 5 bases and J dropped 14; count of bases not matched to a gene: 7. The CDR3 protein is CASSRTGDDLFF. The CDR3 bases are TGTGCCAGCAGTCGGACAGGGGACGATCTGTTTTTT. The full variable domain, rest sourced from reference TRBV5-5 and TRBJ1-4, is DAGVTQSPTHLIKTRGQQVTLRCSPISGHKSVSWYQQVLGQGPQFIFQYYEKEERGRGNFPDRFSARQFPNYSSELNVNALLLGDSALYLCASSRTGDDLFFGSGTQLSVL.

The chain combines TRBV27 with TRBJ2-7; 7 nucleotides line up with TRBD2. The CDR3 is 15 amino acids. CDR1 is MNHEY, CDR2 SMNVEV, per germline (reference sequence). V lost 8 bases and J lost 2; bases outside the gene matches: 12. The CDR3 is CASGPQRDLPYEQYF. The CDR3 DNA reads TGTGCCAGCGGTCCTCAGCGGGACTTACCCTACGAGCAGTACTTC.

The V call is TRBV29-1, the J call TRBJ1-2, with 7 bases aligning to TRBD1. V lost 7 bases and J lost 2; bases outside the gene matches: 4. There are 12 residues in the CDR3. Germline V CDR1 and CDR2: SQVTM, ANQGSEA. The CDR3 here is CSAEQGNYGYTF. The CDR3 DNA reads as TGCAGCGCCGAACAGGGGAACTATGGCTACACCTTC.

The rearrangement joins TRBV27 to TRBJ2-7; TRBD1 agrees at 7 bases. Germline V gene data show CDR1 as MNHEY and CDR2 as SMNVEV (reference sequence). The CDR3 loop spans 15 amino acids. V was clipped by 4 bases and J by 3 bases; unmatched bases: 9. The CDR3 reads CASSSSATGSYEQYF. In DNA form, the CDR3 reads TGTGCCAGCAGTTCTTCAGCGACAGGGAGCTACGAGCAGTACTTC.

The CDR3 DNA sequence: TGTGCCAGGGTCGGACAGGGAAACACCATATATTTT. Protein sequence: CARVGQGNTIYF. The chain is built from TRBV7-4 and TRBJ1-3; possible D gene TRBD1, 6 bases. Germline V gene sequence: CDR1 SGHVT, CDR2 SQSDAQ. Deletions cut 9 bases from V and 4 bases from J, with 10 bases between. The CDR3 is 12 amino acids.

CDR3 DNA sequence: TGTGCCAGCAGCTCCGACTCCTTCTCTGGAAACACCATATATTTT. Its protein is CASSSDSFSGNTIYF. The J gene is TRBJ1-3, the V gene TRBV11-1; D is unresolved. CDR1 is SGHAT and CDR2 is FQDESV in the germline V gene (reference sequence). The CDR3 runs 15 residues. The ends were cut back, 4 bases at V and 0 bases at J, with 10 bases in the middle. The whole variable domain, remainder taken from reference TRBV11-1 and TRBJ1-3, is EAEVAQSPRYKITEKSQAVAFWCDPISGHATLYWYRQILGQGPELLVQFQDESVVDDSQLPKDRFSAERLKGVDSTLKIQPAELGDSAMYLCASSSDSFSGNTIYFGEGSWLTVV.

The V and J genes are TRBV30 and TRBJ2-7; TRBD1 aligns across 10 bases. With 5 bases clipped from V and 4 bases from J, the junction kept 2 bases outside the gene matches. This CDR3 has 12 residues. The V gene's germline CDR1 is GTSNPN and CDR2 SVGIG (reference sequence). Written as DNA, the CDR3 is TGTGCCTGGTCGGGACAGGGGTACGAGCAGTACTTC. It encodes CAWSGQGYEQYF.

This clone was picked up one time. The V and J genes are TRBV9 and TRBJ1-1; tentative D call: TRBD1 (6 bases). Trimming cost V 4 bases and J 6 bases, with 10 bases left between them. This CDR3 is built from 12 residues. The germline gives CDR1 SGDLS, CDR2 YYNGEE. This CDR3 reads CASSLQGPEAFF. Here the CDR3 DNA reads TGTGCCAGCAGCCTCCAGGGGCCTGAAGCTTTCTTT.

The rearrangement uses TRBV5-1 and TRBJ2-1; a possible D gene is TRBD2 (6 bases). The CDR3 length is 15 residues. Trimming cost V 3 bases and J 6 bases, with 16 bases left between them. Per germline, CDR1 SGHRS and CDR2 YFSETQ. CDR3 sequence (DNA): TGCGCCAGCAGCTCTTTAGCGGCCCTGCGCAATGAGCAGTTCTTC. Protein product: CASSSLAALRNEQFF.

The chain uses TRBV9 and TRBJ2-1, with 12 bases fitting TRBD2. CDR1 is SGDLS, CDR2 YYNGEE, per germline. V shed 6 bases, J shed 9 bases, and the junction held 10 bases outside the gene matches. The CDR3 has 15 residues. CDR3 sequence reads: CASTLGPSGRVEQFF. The CDR3 DNA reads TGTGCCAGCACCCTGGGGCCTAGCGGGAGGGTTGAGCAGTTCTTC.

The chain links TRBV14 to TRBJ2-5, with a tentative D call TRBD2 (6 bases). Germline V gene sequence: CDR1 SGHDN, CDR2 FVKESK. V lost 4 bases, J lost 5 bases, and 17 bases lay in between. This CDR3 has 15 residues. The CDR3 sequence: CASSRRGSRKETQYF. CDR3 in DNA: TGTGCCAGCAGCCGCCGGGGGTCTAGGAAGGAGACCCAGTACTTC.

Worth noting for this clone: The sample carries other DNA sequences with the same CDR3. This rearrangement joins TRBV28 to TRBJ2-7; D not resolved. The CDR3 consists of 12 residues. Germline-derived CDR1 and CDR2 are MDHEN and SYDVKM. The V and J ends lost 1 base and 3 bases respectively, with 4 bases between them. For the CDR3, the DNA is TGTGCCAGCAGTTTATCGGGCTACGAGCAGTACTTC. Amino acid sequence: CASSLSGYEQYF.

V is TRBV7-2 and J is TRBJ2-3; 10 bases agree with TRBD2. Trimming cost V 1 base and J 5 bases; bases outside gene matches: 9. Germline values: CDR1 SGHTA, CDR2 FQGNSA. This CDR3 spans 17 amino acids. The CDR3 nucleotides are TGTGCCAGCAGCTTAGTGCTAGCGGGAGCCCAAGGAGATACGCAGTATTTT. Encoded protein: CASSLVLAGAQGDTQYF.

This chain uses TRBV9 with TRBJ2-5; 9 bases map to TRBD1. The V and J ends lost 4 bases and 6 bases, in that order; junction bases with no gene match: 10. The germline CDR1 and CDR2 sequences are SGDLS and YYNGEE. The CDR3 sequence is 15 residues long. CDR3 loop: CASSPITGGAQTQYF. The CDR3, as DNA: TGTGCCAGCAGCCCAATAACAGGGGGCGCCCAGACCCAGTACTTC.

The chain links TRBV5-1 to TRBJ2-5, with 8 bases lining up with TRBD2. CDR1 and CDR2 from the germline V gene are SGHRS and YFSETQ. J was trimmed by 4 bases and V by 1 base; bases with no gene match: 0. The CDR3 is 13 amino acids. This chain's CDR3 is CASSLREGETQYF. CDR3 bases: TGCGCCAGCAGCTTGCGGGAGGGAGAGACCCAGTACTTC.